The 3 T cell receptor beta chains reported below all come from one sample, sequenced in a study of shared clonotypes between healthy human individuals. Produced via immunoSEQ multiplex PCR; TCRdb's table is partial and in-frame only. This table has fewer than 850,000 clones, around 96% appearing once. CD45RO-negative, CCR7-selected cells formed the naive CD8 fraction, which excluded terminally differentiated effector memory CD45RA+ cells. The sequencing sample was made of naive CD8+ T cells sorted from blood. The receptor source for this set is a man aged 25-40 years in good health.

This clone has only one observation. The genes are TRBV5-1 and TRBJ2-2, with unresolved D. V lost 4 bases, J lost 0 bases, and 7 bases lay in between. Germline V gives CDR1 SGHRS, CDR2 YFSETQ. This CDR3 region has 14 residues. Here the CDR3 reads CASSADANTGELFF. The CDR3 bases are TGCGCCAGCAGCGCGGACGCGAACACCGGGGAGCTGTTTTTT.

The rearrangement uses TRBV6-1 and TRBJ2-1; either TRBD1 or TRBD2 may supply D (6 bases each). Germline CDR1 MNHNS, CDR2 SASEGT. V was shortened by 2 bases and J by 8 bases, with 16 bases between the two germline ends. The CDR3 is 15 amino acids. This chain's CDR3 is CASSERRGRVDEQFF. The DNA for the CDR3 is TGTGCCAGCAGTGAAAGGAGGGGGAGAGTCGATGAGCAGTTCTTC.

The rearrangement uses TRBV27 and TRBJ1-1; possibly TRBD1 for D (5 bases). Germline loops: CDR1 MNHEY, CDR2 SMNVEV (reference sequence). The V and J ends lost 5 bases and 4 bases respectively, with 8 bases between them. CDR3 size: 12 residues. CDR3 bases: TGTGCCAGCAGTGGGGGTGTCACTGAAGCTTTCTTT. Translation gives CASSGGVTEAFF.